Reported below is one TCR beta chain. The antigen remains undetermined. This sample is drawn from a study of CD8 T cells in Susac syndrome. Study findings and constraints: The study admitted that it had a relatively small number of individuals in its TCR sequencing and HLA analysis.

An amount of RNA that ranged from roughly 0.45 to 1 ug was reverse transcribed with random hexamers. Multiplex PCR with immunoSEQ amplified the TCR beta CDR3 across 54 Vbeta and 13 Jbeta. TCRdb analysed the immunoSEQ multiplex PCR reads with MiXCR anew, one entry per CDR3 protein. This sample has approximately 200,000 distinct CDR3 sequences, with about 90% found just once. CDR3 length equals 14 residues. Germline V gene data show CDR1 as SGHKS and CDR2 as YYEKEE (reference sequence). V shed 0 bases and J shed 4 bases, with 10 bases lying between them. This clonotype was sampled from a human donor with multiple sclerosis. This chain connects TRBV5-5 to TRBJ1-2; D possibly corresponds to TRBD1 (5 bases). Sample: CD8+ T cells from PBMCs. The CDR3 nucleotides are TGTGCCAGCAGCTTGGGGGGACGTGGCTATGGCTACACCTTC. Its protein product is CASSLGGRGYGYTF.